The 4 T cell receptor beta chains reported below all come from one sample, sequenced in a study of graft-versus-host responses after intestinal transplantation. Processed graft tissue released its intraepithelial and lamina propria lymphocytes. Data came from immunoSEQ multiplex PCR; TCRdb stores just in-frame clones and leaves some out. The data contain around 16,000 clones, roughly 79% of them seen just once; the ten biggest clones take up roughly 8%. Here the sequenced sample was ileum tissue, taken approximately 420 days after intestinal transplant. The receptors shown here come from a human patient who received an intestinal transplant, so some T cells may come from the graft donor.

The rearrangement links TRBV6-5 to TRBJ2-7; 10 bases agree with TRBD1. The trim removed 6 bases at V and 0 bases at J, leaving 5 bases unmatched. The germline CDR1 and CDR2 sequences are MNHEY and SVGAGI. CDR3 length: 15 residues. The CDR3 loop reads CASRLGQGFSYEQYF. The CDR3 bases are TGTGCCAGCAGGTTGGGACAGGGGTTCTCCTACGAGCAGTACTTC.

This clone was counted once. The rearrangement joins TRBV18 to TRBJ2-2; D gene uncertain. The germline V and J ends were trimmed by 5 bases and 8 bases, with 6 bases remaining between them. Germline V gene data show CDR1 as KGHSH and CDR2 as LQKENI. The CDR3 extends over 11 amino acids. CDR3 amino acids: CASSKKGELFF. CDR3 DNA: TGTGCCAGCTCAAAGAAAGGGGAGCTGTTTTTT. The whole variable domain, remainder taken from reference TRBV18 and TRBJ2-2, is NAGVMQNPRHLVRRRGQEARLRCSPMKGHSHVYWYRQLPEEGLKFMVYLQKENIIDESGMPKERFSAEFPKEGPSILRIQQVVRGDSAAYFCASSKKGELFFGEGSRLTVL.

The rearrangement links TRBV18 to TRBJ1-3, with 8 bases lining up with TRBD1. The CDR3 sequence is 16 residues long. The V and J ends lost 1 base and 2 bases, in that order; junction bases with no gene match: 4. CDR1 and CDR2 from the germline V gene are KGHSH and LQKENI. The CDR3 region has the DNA TGTGCCAGCTCACCACTCGGACAGGGCCCTGGAAACACCATATATTTT. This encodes CASSPLGQGPGNTIYF.

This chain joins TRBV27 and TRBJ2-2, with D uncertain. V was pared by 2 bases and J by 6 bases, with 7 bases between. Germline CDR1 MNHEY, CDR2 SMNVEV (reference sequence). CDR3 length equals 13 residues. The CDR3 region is CASSLTESGELFF. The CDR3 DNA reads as TGTGCCAGCAGTTTAACGGAGTCCGGGGAGCTGTTTTTT.